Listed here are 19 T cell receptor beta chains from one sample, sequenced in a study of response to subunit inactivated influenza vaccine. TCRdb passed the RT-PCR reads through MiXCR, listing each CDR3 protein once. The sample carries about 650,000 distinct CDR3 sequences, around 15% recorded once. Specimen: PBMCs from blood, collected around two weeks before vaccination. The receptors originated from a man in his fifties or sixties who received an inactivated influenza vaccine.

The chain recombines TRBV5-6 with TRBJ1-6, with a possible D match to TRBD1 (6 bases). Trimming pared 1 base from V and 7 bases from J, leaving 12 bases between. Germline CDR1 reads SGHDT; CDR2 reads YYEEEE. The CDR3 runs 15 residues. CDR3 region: CASSLSGGRNSPLHF. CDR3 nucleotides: TGTGCCAGCAGCTTGAGCGGGGGGCGGAATTCACCCCTCCACTTT.

The DNA of the CDR3 is TGTGCCAGCAGCTTAGCGGGGGCGGGGGGCGTAGATGAGCAGTTCTTC. Its protein is CASSLAGAGGVDEQFF. This rearrangement joins TRBV13 to TRBJ2-1, with 8 bases lining up with TRBD2. V dropped 1 base and J dropped 8; count of bases not matched to a gene: 10. CDR1 is PRHDT and CDR2 is FYEKMQ in the germline V gene (reference sequence). CDR3 length: 16 residues.

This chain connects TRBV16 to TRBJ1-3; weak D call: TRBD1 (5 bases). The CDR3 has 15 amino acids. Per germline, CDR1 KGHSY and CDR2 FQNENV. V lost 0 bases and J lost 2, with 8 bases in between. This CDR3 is CASSQSRGAGNTIYF. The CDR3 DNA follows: TGTGCCAGCAGCCAATCCAGAGGGGCTGGAAACACCATATATTTT. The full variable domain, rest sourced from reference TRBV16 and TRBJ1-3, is GEEVAQTPKHLVRGEGQKAKLYCAPIKGHSYVFWYQQVLKNEFKFLISFQNENVFDETGMPKERFSAKCLPNSPCSLEIQATKLEDSAVYFCASSQSRGAGNTIYFGEGSWLTVV.

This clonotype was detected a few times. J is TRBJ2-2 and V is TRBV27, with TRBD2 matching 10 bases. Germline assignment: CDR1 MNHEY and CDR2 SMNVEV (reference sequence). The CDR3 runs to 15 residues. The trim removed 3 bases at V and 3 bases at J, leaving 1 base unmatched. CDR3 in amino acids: CASSLLAGDTGELFF. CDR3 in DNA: TGTGCCAGCAGTTTGCTAGCGGGGGACACCGGGGAGCTGTTTTTT.

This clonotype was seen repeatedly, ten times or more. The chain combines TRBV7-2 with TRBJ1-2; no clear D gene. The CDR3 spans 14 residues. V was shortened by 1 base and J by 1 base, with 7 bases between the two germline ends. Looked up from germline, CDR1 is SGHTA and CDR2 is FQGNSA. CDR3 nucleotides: TGTGCCAGCAGCTTAGTAATCCTTAACTATGGCTACACCTTC. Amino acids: CASSLVILNYGYTF.

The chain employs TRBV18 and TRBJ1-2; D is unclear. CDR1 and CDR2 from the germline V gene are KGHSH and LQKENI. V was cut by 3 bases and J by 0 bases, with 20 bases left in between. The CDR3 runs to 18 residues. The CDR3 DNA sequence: TGTGCCAGCTCACCCGACGGTGTCGCGACTCTAGCTAACTATGGCTACACCTTC. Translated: CASSPDGVATLANYGYTF. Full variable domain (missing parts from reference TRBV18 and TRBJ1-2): NAGVMQNPRHLVRRRGQEARLRCSPMKGHSHVYWYRQLPEEGLKFMVYLQKENIIDESGMPKERFSAEFPKEGPSILRIQQVVRGDSAAYFCASSPDGVATLANYGYTFGSGTRLTVV.

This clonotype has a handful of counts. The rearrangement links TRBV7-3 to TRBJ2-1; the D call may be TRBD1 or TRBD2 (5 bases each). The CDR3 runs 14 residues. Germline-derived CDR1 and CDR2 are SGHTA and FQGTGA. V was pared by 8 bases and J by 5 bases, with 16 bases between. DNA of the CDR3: TGTGCCAGCGCCACCGGGGCGGCTAACAATGAGCAGTTCTTC. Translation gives CASATGAANNEQFF.

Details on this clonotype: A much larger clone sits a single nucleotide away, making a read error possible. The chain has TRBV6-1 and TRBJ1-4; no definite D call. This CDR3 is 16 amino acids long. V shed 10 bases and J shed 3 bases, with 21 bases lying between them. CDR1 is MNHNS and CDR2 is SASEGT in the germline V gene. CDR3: CATRETWSTSNEKLFF. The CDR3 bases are TGTGCCACCCGGGAGACGTGGTCCACATCTAATGAAAAACTGTTTTTT.

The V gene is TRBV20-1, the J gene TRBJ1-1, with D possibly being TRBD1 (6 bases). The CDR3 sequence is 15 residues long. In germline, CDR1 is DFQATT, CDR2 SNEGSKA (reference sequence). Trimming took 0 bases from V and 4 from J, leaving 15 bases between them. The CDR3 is CSARDQIGGGTEAFF. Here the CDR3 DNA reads TGCAGTGCTAGAGACCAAATAGGGGGAGGCACTGAAGCTTTCTTT.

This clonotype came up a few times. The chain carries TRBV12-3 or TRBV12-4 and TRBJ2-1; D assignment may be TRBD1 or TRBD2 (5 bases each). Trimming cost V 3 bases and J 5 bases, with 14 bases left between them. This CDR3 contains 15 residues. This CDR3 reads CASSLKGTYNNEQFF. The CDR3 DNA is TGTGCCAGCAGTTTGAAGGGGACCTACAACAATGAGCAGTTCTTC.

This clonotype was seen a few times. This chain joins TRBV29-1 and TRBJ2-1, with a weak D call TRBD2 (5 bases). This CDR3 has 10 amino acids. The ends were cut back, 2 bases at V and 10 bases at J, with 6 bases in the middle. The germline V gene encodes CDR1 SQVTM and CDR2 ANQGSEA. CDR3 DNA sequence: TGCAGCGTTGAAACTAGAGAGCAGTTCTTC. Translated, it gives CSVETREQFF.

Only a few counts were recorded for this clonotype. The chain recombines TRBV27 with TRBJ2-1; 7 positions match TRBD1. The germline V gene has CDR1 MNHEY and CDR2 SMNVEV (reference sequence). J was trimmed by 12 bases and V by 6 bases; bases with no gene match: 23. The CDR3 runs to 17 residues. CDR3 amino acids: CASSEIRGTVATMGQFF. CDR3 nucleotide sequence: TGTGCCAGCAGCGAAATCAGGGGGACCGTTGCGACAATGGGGCAGTTCTTC.

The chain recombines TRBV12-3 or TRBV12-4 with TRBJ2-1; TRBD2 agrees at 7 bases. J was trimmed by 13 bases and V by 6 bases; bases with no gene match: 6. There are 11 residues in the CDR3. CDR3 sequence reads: CASRRLASQFF. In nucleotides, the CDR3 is TGTGCCAGCAGGAGACTAGCCTCACAGTTCTTC.

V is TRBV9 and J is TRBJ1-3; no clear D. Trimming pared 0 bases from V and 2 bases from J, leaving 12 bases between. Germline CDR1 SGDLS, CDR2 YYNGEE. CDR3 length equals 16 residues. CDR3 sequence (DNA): TGTGCCAGCAGCGTAGGGGCAGGCAACCCTGGAAACACCATATATTTT. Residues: CASSVGAGNPGNTIYF.

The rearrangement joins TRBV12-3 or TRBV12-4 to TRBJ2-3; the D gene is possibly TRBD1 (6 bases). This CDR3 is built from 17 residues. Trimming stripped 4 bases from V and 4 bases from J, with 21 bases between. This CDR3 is CASSSPHTGFGADTQYF. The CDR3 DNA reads TGTGCCAGCAGTTCGCCTCATACAGGGTTCGGCGCAGATACGCAGTATTTT.

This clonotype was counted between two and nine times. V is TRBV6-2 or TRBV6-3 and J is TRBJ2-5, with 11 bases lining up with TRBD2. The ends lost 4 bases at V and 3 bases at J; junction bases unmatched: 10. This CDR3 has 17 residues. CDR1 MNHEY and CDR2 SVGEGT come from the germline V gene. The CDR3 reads CASSSATSGDRKETQYF. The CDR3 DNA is TGTGCCAGCAGTTCTGCGACTAGCGGGGACAGAAAAGAGACCCAGTACTTC.

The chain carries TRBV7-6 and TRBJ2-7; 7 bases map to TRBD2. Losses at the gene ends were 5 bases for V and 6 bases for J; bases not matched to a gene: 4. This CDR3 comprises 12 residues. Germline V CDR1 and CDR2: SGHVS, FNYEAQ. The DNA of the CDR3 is TGTGCCAGCAGCCCCGGGAGGACCGAGCAGTACTTC. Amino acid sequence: CASSPGRTEQYF.

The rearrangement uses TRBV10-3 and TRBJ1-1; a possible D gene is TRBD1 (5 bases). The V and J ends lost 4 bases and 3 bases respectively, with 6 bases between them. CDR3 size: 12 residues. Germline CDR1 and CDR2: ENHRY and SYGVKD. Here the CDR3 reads CAISGGDTEAFF. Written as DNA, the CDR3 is TGTGCCATCAGTGGGGGGGACACTGAAGCTTTCTTT.

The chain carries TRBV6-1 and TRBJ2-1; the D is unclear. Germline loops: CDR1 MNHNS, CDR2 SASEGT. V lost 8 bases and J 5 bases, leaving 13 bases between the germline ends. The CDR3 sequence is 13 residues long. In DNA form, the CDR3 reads TGTGCCAGCGGGTCCGTGGCTCACAATGAGCAGTTCTTC. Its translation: CASGSVAHNEQFF.